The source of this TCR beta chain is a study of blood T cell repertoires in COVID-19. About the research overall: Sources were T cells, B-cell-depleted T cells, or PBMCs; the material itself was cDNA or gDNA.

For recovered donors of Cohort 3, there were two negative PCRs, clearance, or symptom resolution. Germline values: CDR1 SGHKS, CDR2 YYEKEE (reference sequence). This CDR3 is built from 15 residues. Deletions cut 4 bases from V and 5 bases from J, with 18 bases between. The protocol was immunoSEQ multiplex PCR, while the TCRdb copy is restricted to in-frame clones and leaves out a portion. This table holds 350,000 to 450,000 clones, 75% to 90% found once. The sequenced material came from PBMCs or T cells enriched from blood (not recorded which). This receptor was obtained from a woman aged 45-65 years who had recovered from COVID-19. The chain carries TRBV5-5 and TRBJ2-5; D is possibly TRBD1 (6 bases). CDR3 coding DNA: TGTGCCAGCAGCGGCAACCAGGGGTTAGGGGAGACCCAGTACTTC. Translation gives CASSGNQGLGETQYF.